One sample yielded the 9 T cell receptor beta chains listed below, sequenced in a study of cytomegalovirus exposure and HLA in healthy donors. 13 Jbeta primers and 60 Vbeta primers were used for the PCR. Assay used: immunoSEQ multiplex PCR; TCRdb lists only in-frame clones, some missing. The data hold more than 200,000 clones, with about 75% observed a single time. The material sequenced was PBMCs. The receptors here all came from a male donor in good health and CMV-seronegative.

The V gene is TRBV28, the J gene TRBJ2-3; possibly TRBD1 for D (6 bases). The CDR3 is 16 residues long. The germline V gene encodes CDR1 MDHEN and CDR2 SYDVKM. V gave up 6 bases and J gave up 3 bases, with 19 bases separating them. The DNA for the CDR3 is TGTGCCAGCAGCCCCTGGACAGAAATTAAAACAGATACGCAGTATTTT. Encoded protein: CASSPWTEIKTDTQYF.

The chain employs TRBV10-3 and TRBJ1-1, with D tentatively TRBD1 (6 bases). This CDR3 has 15 amino acids. Germline CDR1 is ENHRY and CDR2 is SYGVKD. V lost 4 bases and J 1 base, leaving 13 bases between the germline ends. The CDR3 sequence is CAISARDTGNTEAFF. In DNA form, the CDR3 reads TGTGCCATCAGTGCGAGGGACACCGGGAACACTGAAGCTTTCTTT.

This clone was observed a few times. This sequence joins TRBV7-2 and TRBJ2-2; no definite D call. There are 13 residues in the CDR3. Looked up from germline, CDR1 is SGHTA and CDR2 is FQGNSA. V was trimmed by 1 base and J by 5 bases, leaving 5 bases between them. The CDR3 bases are TGTGCCAGCAGCTTAGATAGTACCGGGGAGCTGTTTTTT. Translation: CASSLDSTGELFF.

The chain has TRBV19 and TRBJ1-1, with a weak D call TRBD1 (5 bases). Germline CDR1 reads LNHDA; CDR2 reads SQIVND (reference sequence). Trimming removed 5 bases at V and 7 bases at J, with 8 bases between. The CDR3 totals 11 residues. The CDR3 DNA is TGTGCCAGTAGTTTTACAGGTGAAGCTTTCTTT. Translating gives CASSFTGEAFF. The variable domain in full, with the rest retrieved from reference TRBV19 and TRBJ1-1, is DGGITQSPKYLFRKEGQNVTLSCEQNLNHDAMYWYRQDPGQGLRLIYYSQIVNDFQKGDIAEGYSVSREKKESFPLTVTSAQKNPTAFYLCASSFTGEAFFGQGTRLTVV.

This clone was recorded only once. This chain connects TRBV30 to TRBJ1-6; no clear D gene. Germline loops: CDR1 GTSNPN, CDR2 SVGIG (reference sequence). This CDR3 spans 16 amino acids. With 1 base removed from V and 0 bases from J, the gap between germline ends came to 10 bases. The CDR3 reads CAWSARMSSYNSPLHF. The CDR3 DNA sequence: TGTGCCTGGAGTGCCCGCATGAGCTCCTATAATTCACCCCTCCACTTT.

The rearrangement links TRBV10-3 to TRBJ2-5; TRBD1 matches at 7 bases. Germline CDR1 ENHRY, CDR2 SYGVKD. Losses at the gene ends were 5 bases for V and 5 bases for J; bases not matched to a gene: 5. The CDR3 is 13 amino acids. CDR3 bases: TGTGCCATCAGTCGACAGGGAGTGGAGACCCAGTACTTC. Translating gives CAISRQGVETQYF.

This clone was seen a single time. The rearrangement links TRBV7-2 to TRBJ2-7; D might be TRBD1 (5 bases). This CDR3 has 15 amino acids. V lost 5 bases to trimming and J lost 4 bases, with 18 bases between them. Germline CDR1 SGHTA, CDR2 FQGNSA. The CDR3 here is CASSPRMAGMYEQYF. The CDR3 DNA reads TGTGCCAGCAGCCCCCGAATGGCAGGGATGTACGAGCAGTACTTC.

The chain joins TRBV5-5 to TRBJ2-5, with 16 positions matching TRBD2. The length of the CDR3 is 16 residues. The germline V gene has CDR1 SGHKS and CDR2 YYEKEE (reference sequence). Unmatched junction bases numbered 2, after V lost 4 bases and J lost 2 bases. CDR3: CASSEGLAGGQETQYF. The CDR3 DNA follows: TGTGCCAGCAGCGAGGGACTAGCGGGGGGGCAAGAGACCCAGTACTTC. Together with reference TRBV5-5 and TRBJ2-5, the CDR3 gives the full variable domain: DAGVTQSPTHLIKTRGQQVTLRCSPISGHKSVSWYQQVLGQGPQFIFQYYEKEERGRGNFPDRFSARQFPNYSSELNVNALLLGDSALYLCASSEGLAGGQETQYFGPGTRLLVL.

This clone was counted only a few times. The chain carries TRBV6-6 and TRBJ1-5, with TRBD1 matching 8 bases. The V segment lost 6 bases and the J segment 3 bases; nucleotides outside the gene matches: 7. CDR1 and CDR2 from the germline V gene are MNHNY and SVGAGI (reference sequence). This CDR3 has 15 residues. The CDR3 DNA reads TGTGCCAGCAGCTATACACAGGGGGACAATCAGCCCCAGCATTTT. Its protein product is CASSYTQGDNQPQHF.